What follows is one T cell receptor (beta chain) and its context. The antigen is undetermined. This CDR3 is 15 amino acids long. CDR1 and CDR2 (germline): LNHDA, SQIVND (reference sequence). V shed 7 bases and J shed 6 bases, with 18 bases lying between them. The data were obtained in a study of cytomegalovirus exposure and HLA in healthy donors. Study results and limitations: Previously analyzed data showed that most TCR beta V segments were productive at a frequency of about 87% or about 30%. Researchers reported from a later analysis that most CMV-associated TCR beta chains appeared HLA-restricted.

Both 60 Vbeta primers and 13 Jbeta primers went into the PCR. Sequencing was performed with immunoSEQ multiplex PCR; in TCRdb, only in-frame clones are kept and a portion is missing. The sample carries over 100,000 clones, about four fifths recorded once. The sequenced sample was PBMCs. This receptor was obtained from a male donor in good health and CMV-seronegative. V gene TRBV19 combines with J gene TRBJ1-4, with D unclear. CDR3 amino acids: CASTATREGYEKLFF. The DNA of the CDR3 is TGTGCCAGTACCGCGACCCGGGAGGGATATGAAAAACTGTTTTTT.